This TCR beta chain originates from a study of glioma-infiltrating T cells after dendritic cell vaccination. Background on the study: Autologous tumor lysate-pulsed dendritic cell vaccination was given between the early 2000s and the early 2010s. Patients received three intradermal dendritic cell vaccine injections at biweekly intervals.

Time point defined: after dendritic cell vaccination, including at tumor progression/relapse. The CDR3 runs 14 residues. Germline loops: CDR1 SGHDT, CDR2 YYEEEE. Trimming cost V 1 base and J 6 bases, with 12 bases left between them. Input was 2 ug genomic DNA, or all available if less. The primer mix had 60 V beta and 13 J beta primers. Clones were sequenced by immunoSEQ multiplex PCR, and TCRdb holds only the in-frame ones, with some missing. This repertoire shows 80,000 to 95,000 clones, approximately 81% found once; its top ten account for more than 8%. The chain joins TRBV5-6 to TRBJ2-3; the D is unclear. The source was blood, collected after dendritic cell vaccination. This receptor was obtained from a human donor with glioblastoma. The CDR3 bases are TGTGCCAGCAGCTTGTGGTGGGCTGGCGATACGCAGTATTTT. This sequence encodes CASSLWWAGDTQYF.